This is a list of T cell receptor beta chains from one sample in a study of control samples from healthy donors and cancer patients. This table comes from immunoSEQ multiplex PCR, and its TCRdb copy is limited to in-frame clones, with some not included. The sample carries approximately 51,000 clones, 75% to 90% recorded once. The sample comprised blood. The receptors stem from a man aged 65-85 years in good health. Both conserved end residues are part of each CDR3. D genes are given only for firm matches. Clone size appears in some rows only: once, few, many, or a class for an expanded clone.

>TRBV3-1/TRBV3-2|-|-|TRBJ1-2
TGTGCCAGCAGCCAGGCCCCAGGGATCTCTGGCTACACCTTC
CASSQAPGISGYTF
>TRBV18|-|-|TRBJ2-3
TGTGCCAGCTCACCGCTGCAGGGCCGCACAGATACGCAGTATTTT
CASSPLQGRTDTQYF
>TRBV3-1/TRBV3-2|-|TRBD2|TRBJ2-3
TGTGCCAGCAGCCAACCTGGACTAGGCACAGATACGCAGTATTTT
CASSQPGLGTDTQYF
>TRBV28|-|-|TRBJ1-3
TGTGCCAGCAGAGGCGGAGGGGCGGGGAACACCATATATTTT
CASRGGGAGNTIYF
>TRBV28|-|TRBD1|TRBJ1-2
TGTGCCAGCAGTCCGATCTCGGACAGGTCCTATGGCTACACCTTC
CASSPISDRSYGYTF
>TRBV19|once|-|TRBJ1-5
TGTGCCAGTAGCCCGCAATGGGGTGACCTCCTACTTAGCAATCAGCCCCAGCATTTT
CASSPQWGDLLLSNQPQHF
>TRBV9|-|-|TRBJ1-3
TGTGCCAGCAGCCCCCGCGCAGGTGGAAACACCATATATTTT
CASSPRAGGNTIYF
>TRBV25-1|once|-|TRBJ1-6
TGTGCCAGCAGTGGCCAGCATAATTCACCCCTCCACTTT
CASSGQHNSPLHF
>TRBV28|few|-|TRBJ1-5
TGTGCCAGCAGTTTCGGTGGTTCGGTCAATCAGCCCCAGCATTTT
CASSFGGSVNQPQHF
>TRBV5-6|few|TRBD1|TRBJ1-2
TGTGCCAGCAGCCTTACCAGGGGGAGCTATGGCTACACCTTC
CASSLTRGSYGYTF